What follows are 16 T cell receptor beta chains derived from one specimen sequenced in a study of beta chain features in type 1 diabetes. The isolated RNA, all of it, was reverse transcribed, so expressed TCRB transcripts were what got sequenced. Repertoires were generated with immunoSEQ multiplex PCR, while TCRdb's copy carries only in-frame clones and drops some. The sample has 250,000 or so clones, 25% to 30% seen once; the top ten hold approximately 4%. Source material: central memory CD4+ T cells from blood. The origin of the receptors is a man aged 25-45 years in good health.

The chain recombines TRBV6-1 with TRBJ2-7; D is perhaps TRBD1 or TRBD2 (6 bases each). The CDR3 covers 14 residues. V lost 6 bases and J lost 7, with 19 bases in between. The germline gives CDR1 MNHNS, CDR2 SASEGT. The CDR3 sequence is CASSAPRGRGEQYF. As DNA, the CDR3 is TGTGCCAGCAGCGCTCCCAGGGGTCGGGGGGAGCAGTACTTC.

This chain links TRBV15 with TRBJ2-1; 9 bases agree with TRBD2. CDR3 length equals 14 residues. V was clipped by 4 bases and J by 8 bases; unmatched bases: 6. Germline assignment: CDR1 LNHNV and CDR2 YYDKDF (reference sequence). The CDR3 sequence is CATSTSGAGDEQFF. CDR3 sequence (DNA): TGTGCCACCAGCACTAGCGGGGCGGGCGATGAGCAGTTCTTC.

The chain uses TRBV5-1 and TRBJ2-3; 8 nucleotides align to TRBD2. Germline V CDR1 and CDR2: SGHRS, YFSETQ. CDR3 length: 15 residues. V was clipped by 3 bases and J by 6 bases; unmatched bases: 9. Written as DNA, the CDR3 is TGCGCCAGCAGCTACGAGCGGGGGCCCACTGATACGCAGTATTTT. Protein: CASSYERGPTDTQYF.

This clone was found once. The chain carries TRBV2 and TRBJ1-1; D ambiguous. Trimming shortened V by 4 bases and J by 4 bases, and 13 bases separated the two germline ends. The CDR3 is made up of 14 amino acids. Looked up from germline, CDR1 is SNHLY and CDR2 is FYNNEI. The chain's CDR3 is CASSGNLRSTEAFF. As DNA, the CDR3 is TGTGCCAGCAGTGGTAATTTGAGAAGCACTGAAGCTTTCTTT.

This clone was observed a single time. The V gene is TRBV5-1, the J gene TRBJ2-7, with D maybe TRBD2 (5 bases). Deletions cut 4 bases from V and 3 bases from J, with 11 bases between. The CDR3 consists of 13 residues. Germline CDR1 is SGHRS and CDR2 is YFSETQ. CDR3 sequence: CASSATSNYEQYF. The CDR3 nucleotides are TGCGCCAGCAGCGCCACTAGTAACTACGAGCAGTACTTC.

This clone was seen more than once but under ten times. CDR3 loop: CASSRPSGGSKNIQYF. The DNA of the CDR3 is TGTGCCAGCAGCCGTCCTAGCGGGGGGTCCAAAAACATTCAGTACTTC. The genes are TRBV7-2 and TRBJ2-4, with 11 bases that match TRBD2. Trimming took 5 bases from V and 2 from J; bases not matched to a gene: 5. Germline V CDR1 and CDR2: SGHTA, FQGNSA. The CDR3 extends over 16 amino acids.

The sample holds a few counts of this clone. V usage is TRBV7-9 and J usage is TRBJ2-1; D possibly uses TRBD1 or TRBD2 (5 bases each). V was clipped by 5 bases and J by 6 bases, with 11 bases between them. Germline lookup yields CDR1 SEHNR and CDR2 FQNEAQ (reference sequence). CDR3 size: 13 residues. The CDR3 protein is CASSGTVPNEQFF. CDR3 coding DNA: TGTGCCAGCAGCGGGACCGTCCCCAATGAGCAGTTCTTC.

The chain employs TRBV20-1 and TRBJ2-5; D gene uncertain. V dropped 4 bases and J dropped 5 bases, with 8 bases sitting between them. Germline V gene sequence: CDR1 DFQATT, CDR2 SNEGSKA (reference sequence). This CDR3 region has 11 residues. The CDR3 spells CSATGLETQYF. CDR3 nucleotide sequence: TGCAGTGCTACGGGTTTGGAGACCCAGTACTTC.

V is TRBV30 and J is TRBJ1-6; 8 nucleotides agree with TRBD1. Germline trimming cut 1 base from V and 7 bases from J; bases unmatched to any gene: 6. The germline gives CDR1 GTSNPN, CDR2 SVGIG (reference sequence). The CDR3 loop spans 15 amino acids. In nucleotides, the CDR3 is TGTGCCTGGAGTGGAGTACAGGGGGACAATTCACCCCTCCACTTT. Its translation is CAWSGVQGDNSPLHF.

The chain uses TRBV5-6 and TRBJ2-5; a weak D match, TRBD1 (5 bases). Per germline, CDR1 SGHDT and CDR2 YYEEEE. V dropped 2 bases and J dropped 5 bases, with 19 bases sitting between them. This CDR3 spans 16 amino acids. CDR3 coding DNA: TGTGCCAGCAGCTTTAGTCTTAGGGGATATGGGGAGACCCAGTACTTC. Encoded protein: CASSFSLRGYGETQYF.

This clone showed up just a few times. V and J are TRBV4-1 and TRBJ2-1, with D uncertain. Germline V gives CDR1 MGHRA, CDR2 YSYEKL. With 1 base removed from V and 9 bases from J, the gap between germline ends came to 16 bases. The CDR3 spans 15 residues. CDR3 sequence reads: CASSQVGLVSGEQFF. The CDR3 coding sequence is TGCGCCAGCAGCCAAGTAGGTTTAGTTTCTGGTGAGCAGTTCTTC.

The chain couples TRBV7-9 to TRBJ2-4, with TRBD1 matching 8 bases. This CDR3 is built from 14 residues. V lost 1 base to trimming and J lost 11 bases; unmatched junction nucleotides: 7. Germline V lookup: CDR1 SEHNR, CDR2 FQNEAQ (reference sequence). The CDR3 here is CASSLDRGQDFQYF. For the CDR3, the DNA is TGTGCCAGCAGCTTAGACAGGGGACAGGACTTTCAGTACTTC.

The chain carries TRBV7-9 and TRBJ2-3, with D perhaps TRBD2 (6 bases). This CDR3 spans 15 amino acids. Trimming cost V 3 bases and J 5 bases, with 15 bases left between them. CDR1 is SEHNR, CDR2 FQNEAQ, per germline (reference sequence). The CDR3 sequence: CASSFAPTGRDTQYF. In nucleotides, the CDR3 is TGTGCCAGCAGCTTCGCGCCTACCGGGAGAGATACGCAGTATTTT.

The table lists this clone with a few counts. The J gene is TRBJ1-1, the V gene TRBV9; no clear D gene. The CDR3 is 13 amino acids. V shed 4 bases and J shed 2 bases, with 9 bases lying between them. Germline CDR1 reads SGDLS; CDR2 reads YYNGEE. CDR3 amino acids: CASSPQDNTEAFF. CDR3 bases: TGTGCCAGCAGCCCGCAGGATAACACTGAAGCTTTCTTT.

There are a few counts of this clone. The chain carries TRBV30 and TRBJ2-2, with no clear D. This CDR3 is built from 12 residues. Germline lookup yields CDR1 GTSNPN and CDR2 SVGIG (reference sequence). With 1 base removed from V and 6 bases from J, the gap between germline ends came to 6 bases. In DNA form, the CDR3 reads TGTGCCTGGAGTGACGGTCCCGGGGAGCTGTTTTTT. This sequence encodes CAWSDGPGELFF.

This clone turned up a few times. The chain combines TRBV19 with TRBJ1-4; no clear D gene. This CDR3 region has 14 residues. The V gene's germline CDR1 is LNHDA and CDR2 SQIVND (reference sequence). Deletions cut 3 bases from V and 5 bases from J, with 10 bases between. This CDR3 reads CASSIRPPNEKLFF. The DNA of the CDR3 is TGTGCCAGTAGTATCCGGCCCCCCAATGAAAAACTGTTTTTT. The full variable domain, with the rest looked up from reference TRBV19 and TRBJ1-4, is DGGITQSPKYLFRKEGQNVTLSCEQNLNHDAMYWYRQDPGQGLRLIYYSQIVNDFQKGDIAEGYSVSREKKESFPLTVTSAQKNPTAFYLCASSIRPPNEKLFFGSGTQLSVL.